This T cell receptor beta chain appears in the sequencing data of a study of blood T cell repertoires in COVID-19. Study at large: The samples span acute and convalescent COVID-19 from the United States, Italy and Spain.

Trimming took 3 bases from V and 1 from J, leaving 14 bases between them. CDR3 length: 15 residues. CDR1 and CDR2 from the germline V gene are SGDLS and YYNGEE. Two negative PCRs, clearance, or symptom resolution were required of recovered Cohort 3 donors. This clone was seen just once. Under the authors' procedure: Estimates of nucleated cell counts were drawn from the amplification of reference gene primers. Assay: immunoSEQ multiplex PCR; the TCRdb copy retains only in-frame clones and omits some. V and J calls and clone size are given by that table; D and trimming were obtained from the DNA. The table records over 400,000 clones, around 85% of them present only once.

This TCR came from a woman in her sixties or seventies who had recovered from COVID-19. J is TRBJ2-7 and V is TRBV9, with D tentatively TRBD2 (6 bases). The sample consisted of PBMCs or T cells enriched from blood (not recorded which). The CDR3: CASSASGGISYEQYF. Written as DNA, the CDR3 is TGTGCCAGCAGCGCCTCAGGCGGGATTTCCTACGAGCAGTACTTC.